The clone carrying this T cell receptor beta chain was detected ten times or more. The antigen is not known. This sample stems from a study of T-cell reconstitution after alpha-beta-depleted transplantation in children. Regarding the study as a whole: Most T-cell counts and diversity one year after the transplant came from T cells that were newly produced. Surviving thymic progenitors and recipient T cells were the source of high TCRbeta diversity at day 60 in some patients. Several hundred rapidly expanded clones from non-depleted graft cells reportedly supplied alpha-beta T cells about two months post-transplant.

A TCRbeta library incorporating unique molecular identifiers was prepared. MiXCR, applied by TCRdb to the PCR reads, yields one record per CDR3 protein. This sample yields some 300,000 distinct CDR3 sequences, of which 10% are seen a single time; roughly 7.1% belongs to the top ten. Sequences were derived from PBMCs, sampled before TCRalphabeta/CD19-depleted stem cell transplant. This TCR came from a boy under three years old with acute myeloid leukemia, due to receive a stem cell transplant.

The CDR3 spells CASSLMPNYGYTF. The CDR3 coding sequence is TGTGCCAGCAGTTTAATGCCTAACTATGGCTACACCTTC. The V call is TRBV12-3 or TRBV12-4, the J call TRBJ1-2; D is undetermined. Trimming removed 2 bases at V and 0 bases at J, with 4 bases between. The CDR3 totals 13 residues.